The 2 T cell receptor beta chains given below trace back to one sample, sequenced in a study of blood T cell repertoires in COVID-19. The table came from immunoSEQ multiplex PCR; TCRdb's copy has only in-frame clones and leaves some out. The table includes 300,000 or so clones, about 92% detected once. Sequenced: PBMCs or T cells enriched from blood (not recorded which). These receptors originate from a man aged 60 to 69 who had recovered from COVID-19.

The count of this clone is one. The chain recombines TRBV4-1 with TRBJ1-6, with 8 bases that match TRBD1. This CDR3 spans 14 amino acids. Germline V lookup: CDR1 MGHRA, CDR2 YSYEKL. V lost 5 bases, J lost 8 bases, and 5 bases stayed unmatched. The CDR3 is CASSSGQVDSPLHF. CDR3 bases: TGCGCCAGCAGCTCGGGACAGGTGGATTCACCCCTCCACTTT.

The CDR3 region has the DNA TGTGCCAGTAGTACGGGGACAGACCACTCCTATGGCTACACCTTC. It yields the protein CASSTGTDHSYGYTF. This chain links TRBV19 with TRBJ1-2; 7 bases line up with TRBD1. This CDR3 spans 15 amino acids. The junction had 9 bases not matched to a gene; V was cut back by 4 bases and J by 4 bases. Looked up from germline, CDR1 is LNHDA and CDR2 is SQIVND (reference sequence).